What follows are 14 T cell receptor beta chains derived from one specimen sequenced in a study of vaccination and CD4 T cells after COVID-19. No antigen is known for these receptors. Treatment in this sample: approximately 9-day PBMC culture with coronavirus spike peptide pools or control peptides (ViraFEST assay). With the Oncomine TCR Beta short-read assay, DNA from cultured CD4+ T cells was sequenced. From the PCR reads, TCRdb called clonotypes with MiXCR, one entry per CDR3 protein. The sample lists 17,000 or so distinct CDR3 sequences, 50% to 70% occurring once. The sample in question was CD4+ T cells from blood, cultured in vitro, obtained after SARS-CoV-2 vaccination. These receptors all stem from a human donor who had recovered from COVID-19.

The V call is TRBV7-9, the J call TRBJ1-1; weak D call: TRBD1 (5 bases). V dropped 1 base and J dropped 11 bases, with 11 bases sitting between them. Germline V gives CDR1 SEHNR, CDR2 FQNEAQ (reference sequence). This CDR3 region has 12 residues. The CDR3 bases are TGTGCCAGCAGCTTAGTCGGGGGGTTGGCTTTCTTT. Protein: CASSLVGGLAFF.

CDR3 DNA sequence: TGTGCCAGCAGTTTTGTGGAGGCGGCTTTCTTT. This codes for CASSFVEAAFF. The chain joins TRBV28 to TRBJ1-1; D remains unclear. Trimming removed 3 bases from V and 11 bases from J, with 10 bases in between. The CDR3 runs to 11 residues. Germline values: CDR1 MDHEN, CDR2 SYDVKM.

The chain has TRBV20-1 and TRBJ1-2, with D possibly TRBD1 on 5 matching bases. V was cut by 1 base and J by 6 bases, with 9 bases left in between. The CDR3 extends over 12 amino acids. Germline V lookup: CDR1 DFQATT, CDR2 SNEGSKA (reference sequence). CDR3 DNA: TGCAGTGCTAGAGTAGGGGTGAATGGCTACACCTTC. This translates into CSARVGVNGYTF.

A few counts support this clonotype. The chain is built from TRBV28 and TRBJ1-5, with no clear D. With 8 bases removed from V and 6 bases from J, the gap between germline ends came to 14 bases. The CDR3 spans 13 residues. Per the germline V gene, CDR1 is MDHEN and CDR2 is SYDVKM. CDR3 nucleotides: TGTGCCAGCGATGGAAACCCGGGTCAGCCCCAGCATTTT. Its protein is CASDGNPGQPQHF.

V is TRBV2 and J is TRBJ1-1; D call uncertain. Trimming left V 2 bases short and J 4 bases short, with 11 bases between. In germline, CDR1 is SNHLY, CDR2 FYNNEI. The CDR3 contains 14 residues. The CDR3 is CASSEREGATEAFF. In DNA form, the CDR3 reads TGTGCCAGCAGTGAAAGGGAGGGTGCCACTGAAGCTTTCTTT.

The table lists this clonotype with a few counts. The gene calls are TRBV6-1 and TRBJ1-5, with D tentatively TRBD1 (5 bases). The CDR3 runs 12 residues. The V gene's germline CDR1 is MNHNS and CDR2 SASEGT. Trimming cost V 8 bases and J 6 bases, with 11 bases left between them. The CDR3 DNA reads TGTGCCAGCTCTAGGGGTGGTCAGCCCCAGCATTTT. Its translation: CASSRGGQPQHF.

The chain recombines TRBV20-1 with TRBJ1-5; D is undetermined. This CDR3 region has 14 residues. Germline V gene sequence: CDR1 DFQATT, CDR2 SNEGSKA (reference sequence). The V end was cut by 3 bases, the J end by 5 bases, with 14 bases between. CDR3 region: CSASVEPFYQPQHF. In nucleotides, the CDR3 is TGCAGTGCTAGTGTGGAACCGTTCTATCAGCCCCAGCATTTT.

CDR3: CATRRFPGGITGELFF. CDR3 coding DNA: TGTGCCACCAGGAGATTCCCGGGGGGAATCACCGGGGAGCTGTTTTTT. The chain combines TRBV15 with TRBJ2-2; 7 bases line up with TRBD2. V was clipped by 6 bases and J by 4 bases; unmatched bases: 11. Germline CDR1 LNHNV, CDR2 YYDKDF (reference sequence). This CDR3 spans 16 amino acids.

V gene TRBV5-6 combines with J gene TRBJ2-3; TRBD1 agrees at 7 bases. The CDR3 consists of 15 residues. The germline CDR1 and CDR2 sequences are SGHDT and YYEEEE. V dropped 0 bases and J dropped 1; count of bases not matched to a gene: 2. As DNA, the CDR3 is TGTGCCAGCAGCTTGGACCAGGGGGGCACAGATACGCAGTATTTT. Its translation is CASSLDQGGTDTQYF.

The V and J genes are TRBV7-9 and TRBJ2-1; 9 bases agree with TRBD2. The CDR3 has 16 residues. Germline V gives CDR1 SEHNR, CDR2 FQNEAQ (reference sequence). V gave up 5 bases and J gave up 8 bases; unmatched junction bases: 13. CDR3 loop: CASSPRLVAGVYEQFF. For the CDR3, the DNA is TGTGCCAGCAGCCCACGTTTGGTAGCGGGAGTATATGAGCAGTTCTTC.

This clonotype was detected a few times. This chain uses TRBV2 with TRBJ2-7; a weak D match, TRBD2 (7 bases). V was cut by 6 bases and J by 3 bases, with 9 bases left in between. Germline CDR1 SNHLY, CDR2 FYNNEI. This CDR3 comprises 12 residues. CDR3 nucleotide sequence: TGTGCCAGCAGGAGGGGGGGCTACGAGCAGTACTTC. As protein: CASRRGGYEQYF.

In this sample, this clonotype turned up once. The CDR3 DNA is TGTGCCAGCAGCCAAGAATTCAGGGGGCCTGGGAACACTGAAGCTTTCTTT. It yields the protein CASSQEFRGPGNTEAFF. The rearrangement links TRBV4-2 to TRBJ1-1; 8 bases match TRBD1. This CDR3 region has 17 residues. Germline V gene sequence: CDR1 LGHNA, CDR2 YNFKEQ. The trim removed 0 bases at V and 1 base at J, leaving 7 bases unmatched.

The chain employs TRBV7-9 and TRBJ2-1, with 9 bases identical to TRBD2. V lost 2 bases to trimming and J lost 7 bases; unmatched junction nucleotides: 9. Germline V gene sequence: CDR1 SEHNR, CDR2 FQNEAQ (reference sequence). This CDR3 comprises 16 residues. The CDR3 loop reads CASSLSGLALVNEQFF. In nucleotides, the CDR3 is TGTGCCAGCAGCTTATCAGGACTAGCGCTAGTAAATGAGCAGTTCTTC.

CDR3 nucleotides: TGTGCCAGCAGTGAATTGGAGGGGCGCTCGGCGAACACCATATATTTT. Its translation: CASSELEGRSANTIYF. The chain carries TRBV6-1 and TRBJ1-3; possible D gene TRBD1, 5 bases. V lost 2 bases, J lost 7 bases, and 18 bases lay in between. Germline V lookup: CDR1 MNHNS, CDR2 SASEGT. The CDR3 is 16 residues long.